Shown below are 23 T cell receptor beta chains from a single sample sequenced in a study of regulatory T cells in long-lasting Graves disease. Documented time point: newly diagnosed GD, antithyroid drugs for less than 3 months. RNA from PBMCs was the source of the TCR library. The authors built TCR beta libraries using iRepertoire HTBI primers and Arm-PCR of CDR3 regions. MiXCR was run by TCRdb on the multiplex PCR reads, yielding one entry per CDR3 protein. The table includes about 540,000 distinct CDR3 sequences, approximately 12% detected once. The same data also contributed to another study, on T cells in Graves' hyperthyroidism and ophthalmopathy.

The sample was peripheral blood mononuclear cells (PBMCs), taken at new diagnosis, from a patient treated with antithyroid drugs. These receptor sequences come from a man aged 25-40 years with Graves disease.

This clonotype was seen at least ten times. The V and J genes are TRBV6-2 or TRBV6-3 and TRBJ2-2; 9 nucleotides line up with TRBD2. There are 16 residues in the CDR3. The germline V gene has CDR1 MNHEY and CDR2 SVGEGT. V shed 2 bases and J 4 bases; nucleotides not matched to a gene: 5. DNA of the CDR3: TGTGCCAGCAGTTACCGAGCGGGAGGAATCACCGGGGAGCTGTTTTTT. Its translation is CASSYRAGGITGELFF.

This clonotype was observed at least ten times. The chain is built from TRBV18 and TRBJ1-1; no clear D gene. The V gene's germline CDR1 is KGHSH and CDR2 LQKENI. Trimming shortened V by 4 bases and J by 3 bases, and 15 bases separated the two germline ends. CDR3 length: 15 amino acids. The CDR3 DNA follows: TGTGCCAGCTCACAGTTACTAGAGGAAGACACTGAAGCTTTCTTT. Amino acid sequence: CASSQLLEEDTEAFF.

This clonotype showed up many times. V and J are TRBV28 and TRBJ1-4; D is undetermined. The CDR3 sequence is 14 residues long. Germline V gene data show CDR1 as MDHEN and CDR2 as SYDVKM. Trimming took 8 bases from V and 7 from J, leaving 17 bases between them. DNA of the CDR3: TGTGCCAGCCAAGTGGCTTGGGATGGTGAAAAACTGTTTTTT. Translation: CASQVAWDGEKLFF.

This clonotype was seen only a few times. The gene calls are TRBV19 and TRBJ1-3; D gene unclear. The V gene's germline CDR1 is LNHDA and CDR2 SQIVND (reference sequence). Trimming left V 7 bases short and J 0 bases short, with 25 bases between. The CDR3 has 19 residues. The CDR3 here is CASTPSRQEIIHSGNTIYF. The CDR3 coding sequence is TGTGCCAGTACCCCTTCGCGGCAGGAGATTATTCACTCTGGAAACACCATATATTTT.

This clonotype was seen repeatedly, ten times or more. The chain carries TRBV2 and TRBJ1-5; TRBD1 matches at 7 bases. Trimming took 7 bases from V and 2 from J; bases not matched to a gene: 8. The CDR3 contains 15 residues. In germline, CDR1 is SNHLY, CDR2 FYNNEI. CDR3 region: CASNPGTAGNQPQHF. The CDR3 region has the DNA TGTGCCAGCAACCCCGGGACAGCCGGCAATCAGCCCCAGCATTTT.

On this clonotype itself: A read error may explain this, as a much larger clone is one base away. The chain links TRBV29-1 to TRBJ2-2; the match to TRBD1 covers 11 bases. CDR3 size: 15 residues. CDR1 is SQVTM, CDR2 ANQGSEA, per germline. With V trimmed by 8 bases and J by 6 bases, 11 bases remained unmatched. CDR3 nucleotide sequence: TGCAGCCCCTCGCCCGGACAGGGGGCGCCCGGGGAGCTGTTTTTT. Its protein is CSPSPGQGAPGELFF.

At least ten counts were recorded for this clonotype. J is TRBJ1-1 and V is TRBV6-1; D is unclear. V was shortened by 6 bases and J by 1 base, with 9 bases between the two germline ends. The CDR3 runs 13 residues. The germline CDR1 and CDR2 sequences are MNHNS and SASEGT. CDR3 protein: CASRMQANTEAFF. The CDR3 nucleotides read TGTGCCAGCAGAATGCAGGCGAACACTGAAGCTTTCTTT.

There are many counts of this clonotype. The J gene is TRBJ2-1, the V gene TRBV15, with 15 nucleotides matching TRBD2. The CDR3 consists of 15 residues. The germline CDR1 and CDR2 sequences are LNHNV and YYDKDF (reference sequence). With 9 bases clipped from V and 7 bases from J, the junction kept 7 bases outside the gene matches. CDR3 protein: CATRAGTSGRNEQFF. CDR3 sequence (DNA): TGTGCCACAAGAGCCGGGACTAGCGGGAGGAATGAGCAGTTCTTC.

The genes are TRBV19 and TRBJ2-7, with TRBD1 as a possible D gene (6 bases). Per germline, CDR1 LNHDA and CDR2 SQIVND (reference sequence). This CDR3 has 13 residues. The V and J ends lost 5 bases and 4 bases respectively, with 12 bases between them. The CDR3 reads CASSASTGYEQYF. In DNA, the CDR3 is TGTGCCAGTAGTGCTTCGACAGGATACGAGCAGTACTTC.

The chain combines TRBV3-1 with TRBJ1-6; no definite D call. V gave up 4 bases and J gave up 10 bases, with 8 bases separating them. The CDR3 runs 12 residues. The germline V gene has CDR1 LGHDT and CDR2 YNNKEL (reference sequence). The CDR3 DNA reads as TGTGCCAGCAGCCGGAGGAGGTCACCCCTCCACTTT. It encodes CASSRRRSPLHF.

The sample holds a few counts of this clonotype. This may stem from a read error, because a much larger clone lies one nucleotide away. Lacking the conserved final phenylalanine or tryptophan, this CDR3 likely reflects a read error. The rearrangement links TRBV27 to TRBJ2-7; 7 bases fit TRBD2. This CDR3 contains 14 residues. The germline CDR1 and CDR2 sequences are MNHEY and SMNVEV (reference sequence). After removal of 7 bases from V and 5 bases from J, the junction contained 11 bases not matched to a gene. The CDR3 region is CASKVWEGGHEQYL. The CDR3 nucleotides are TGTGCCAGCAAGGTATGGGAGGGCGGACACGAGCAGTACCTC.

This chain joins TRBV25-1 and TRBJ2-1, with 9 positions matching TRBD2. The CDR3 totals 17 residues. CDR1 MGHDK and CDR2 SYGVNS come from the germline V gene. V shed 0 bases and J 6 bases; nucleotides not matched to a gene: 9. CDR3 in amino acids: CASSEYAGGDFGNEQFF. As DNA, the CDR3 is TGTGCCAGCAGTGAATACGCGGGAGGGGATTTTGGCAATGAGCAGTTCTTC.

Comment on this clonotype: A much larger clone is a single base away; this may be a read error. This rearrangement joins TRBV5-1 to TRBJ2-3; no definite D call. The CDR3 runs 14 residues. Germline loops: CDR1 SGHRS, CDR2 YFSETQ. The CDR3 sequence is CASSFRTAADAQYF. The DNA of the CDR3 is TGCGCCAGCAGCTTTAGGACCGCGGCAGATGCGCAGTATTTT.

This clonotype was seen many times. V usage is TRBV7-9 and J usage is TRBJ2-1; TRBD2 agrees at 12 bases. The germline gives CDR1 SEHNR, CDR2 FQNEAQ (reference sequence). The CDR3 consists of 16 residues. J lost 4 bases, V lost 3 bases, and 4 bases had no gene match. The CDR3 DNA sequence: TGTGCCAGCAGCTTCTTGGGACTAGCGGGTTACAATGAGCAGTTCTTC. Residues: CASSFLGLAGYNEQFF. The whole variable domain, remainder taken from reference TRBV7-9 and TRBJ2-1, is DTGVSQNPRHKITKRGQNVTFRCDPISEHNRLYWYRQTLGQGPEFLTYFQNEAQLEKSRLLSDRFSAERPKGSFSTLEIQRTEQGDSAMYLCASSFLGLAGYNEQFFGPGTRLTVL.

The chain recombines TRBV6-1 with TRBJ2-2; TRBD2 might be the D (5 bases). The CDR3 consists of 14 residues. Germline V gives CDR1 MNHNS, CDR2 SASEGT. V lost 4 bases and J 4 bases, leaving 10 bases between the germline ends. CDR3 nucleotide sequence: TGTGCCAGCAGTGTTGGCGGGTCCACCGGGGAGCTGTTTTTT. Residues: CASSVGGSTGELFF.

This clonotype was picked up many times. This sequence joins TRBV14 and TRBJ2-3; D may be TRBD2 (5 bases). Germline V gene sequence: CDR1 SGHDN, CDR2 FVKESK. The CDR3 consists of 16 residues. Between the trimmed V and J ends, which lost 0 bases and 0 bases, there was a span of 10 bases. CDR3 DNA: TGTGCCAGCAGCCAAGATCCGGGAACAAGCACAGATACGCAGTATTTT. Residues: CASSQDPGTSTDTQYF. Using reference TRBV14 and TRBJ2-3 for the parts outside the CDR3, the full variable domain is EAGVTQFPSHSVIEKGQTVTLRCDPISGHDNLYWYRRVMGKEIKFLLHFVKESKQDESGMPNNRFLAERTGGTYSTLKVQPAELEDSGVYFCASSQDPGTSTDTQYFGPGTRLTVL.

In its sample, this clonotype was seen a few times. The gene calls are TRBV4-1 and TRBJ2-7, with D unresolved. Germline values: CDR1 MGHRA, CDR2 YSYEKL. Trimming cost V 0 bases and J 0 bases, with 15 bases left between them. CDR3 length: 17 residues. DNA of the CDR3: TGCGCCAGCAGCCAAGATCCGGAAGGTCGAATCTCCTACGAGCAGTACTTC. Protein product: CASSQDPEGRISYEQYF.

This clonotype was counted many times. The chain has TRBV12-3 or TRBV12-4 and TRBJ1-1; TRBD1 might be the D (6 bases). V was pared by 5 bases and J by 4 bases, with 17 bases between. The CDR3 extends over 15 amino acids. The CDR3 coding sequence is TGTGCCAGCAGTCCCTTTGGGGAGGGGGGCACTGAAGCTTTCTTT. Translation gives CASSPFGEGGTEAFF.

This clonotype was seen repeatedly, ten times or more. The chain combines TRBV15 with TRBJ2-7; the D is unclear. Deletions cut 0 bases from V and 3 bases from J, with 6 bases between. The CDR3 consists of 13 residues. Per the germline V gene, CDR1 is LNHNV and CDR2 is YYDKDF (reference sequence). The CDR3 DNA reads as TGTGCCACCAGCAGAGATCCGGTCTACGAGCAGTACTTC. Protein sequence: CATSRDPVYEQYF.

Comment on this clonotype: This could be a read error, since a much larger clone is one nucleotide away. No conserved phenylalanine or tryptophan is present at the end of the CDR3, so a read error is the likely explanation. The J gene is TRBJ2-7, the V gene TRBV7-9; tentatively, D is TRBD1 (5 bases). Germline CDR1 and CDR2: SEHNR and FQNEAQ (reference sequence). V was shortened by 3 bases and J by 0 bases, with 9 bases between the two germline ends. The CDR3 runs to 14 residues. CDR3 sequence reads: CASSFTGASYEQYS. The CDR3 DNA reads TGTGCCAGCAGCTTCACAGGCGCCTCCTACGAGCAGTACTCC.

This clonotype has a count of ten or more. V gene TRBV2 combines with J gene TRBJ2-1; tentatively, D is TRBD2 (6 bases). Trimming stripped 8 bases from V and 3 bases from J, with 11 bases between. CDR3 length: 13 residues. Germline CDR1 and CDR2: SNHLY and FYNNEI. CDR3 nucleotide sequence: TGTGCCAGCCGCGGGGATTACTACAATGAGCAGTTCTTC. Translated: CASRGDYYNEQFF.

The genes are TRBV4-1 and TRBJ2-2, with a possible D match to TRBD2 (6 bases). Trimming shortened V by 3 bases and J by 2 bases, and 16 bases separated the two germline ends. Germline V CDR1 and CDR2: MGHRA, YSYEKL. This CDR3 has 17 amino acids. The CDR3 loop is CASSQGGVRPNTGELFF. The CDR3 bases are TGCGCCAGCAGCCAGGGGGGAGTTAGACCCAACACCGGGGAGCTGTTTTTT.

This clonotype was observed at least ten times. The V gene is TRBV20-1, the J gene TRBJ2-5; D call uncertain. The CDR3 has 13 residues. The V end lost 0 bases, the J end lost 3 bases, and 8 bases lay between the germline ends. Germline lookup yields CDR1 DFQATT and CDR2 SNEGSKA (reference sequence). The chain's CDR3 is CSARDGEEETQYF. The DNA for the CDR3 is TGCAGTGCTAGAGATGGAGAGGAAGAGACCCAGTACTTC.